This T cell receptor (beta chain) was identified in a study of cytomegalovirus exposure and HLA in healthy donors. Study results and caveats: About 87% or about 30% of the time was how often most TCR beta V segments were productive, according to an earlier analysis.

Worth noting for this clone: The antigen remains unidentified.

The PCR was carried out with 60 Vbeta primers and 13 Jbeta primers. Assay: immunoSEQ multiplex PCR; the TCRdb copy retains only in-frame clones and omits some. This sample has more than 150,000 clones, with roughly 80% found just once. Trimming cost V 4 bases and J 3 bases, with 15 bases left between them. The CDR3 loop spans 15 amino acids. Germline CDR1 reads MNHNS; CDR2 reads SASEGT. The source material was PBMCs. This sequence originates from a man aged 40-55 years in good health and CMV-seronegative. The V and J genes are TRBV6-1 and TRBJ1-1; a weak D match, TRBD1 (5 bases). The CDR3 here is CASSGFREVDTEAFF. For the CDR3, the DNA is TGTGCCAGCAGTGGTTTCAGGGAGGTGGACACTGAAGCTTTCTTT.